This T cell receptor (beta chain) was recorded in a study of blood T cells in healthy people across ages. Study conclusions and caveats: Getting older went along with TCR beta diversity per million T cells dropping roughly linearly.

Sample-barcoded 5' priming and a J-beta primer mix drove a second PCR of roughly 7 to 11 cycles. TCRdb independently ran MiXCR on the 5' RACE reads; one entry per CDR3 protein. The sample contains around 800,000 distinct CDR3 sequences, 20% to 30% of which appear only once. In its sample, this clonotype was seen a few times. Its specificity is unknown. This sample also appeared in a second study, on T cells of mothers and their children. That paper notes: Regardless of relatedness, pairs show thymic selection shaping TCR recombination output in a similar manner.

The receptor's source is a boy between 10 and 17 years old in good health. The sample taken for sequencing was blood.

The CDR3 region is CASSDPGAETQYF. DNA of the CDR3: TGTGCCAGCAGTGACCCGGGGGCGGAGACCCAGTACTTC. V gene TRBV6-4 combines with J gene TRBJ2-5; D may correspond to TRBD1 or TRBD2 (6 bases each). V was clipped by 2 bases and J by 5 bases, with 9 bases between them. The germline CDR1 and CDR2 sequences are MRHNA and SNTAGT. The CDR3 is 13 residues long.